These T cell receptor beta chains were read from a single sample in a study of blood T cells in healthy people across ages. TCRdb re-called the 5' RACE reads through MiXCR, storing one row per CDR3 protein. This table holds 750,000 to 950,000 distinct CDR3 sequences, about 48% found once. The specimen was blood. The receptors originated from a man aged 80 or over in good health. Each CDR3 is given with its conserved first and last residue. Each record gives: clone size, J gene, V gene, D gene, CDR3 protein, CDR3 DNA. The D gene is left open where the match is weak. Clone size is stated in some rows and not others, as once, few, many or a class when expanded.

clone_size: .
j_call: TRBJ2-7
v_call: TRBV27
d_call: TRBD2
cdr3_aa: CASRTAGGYNEQYF
cdr3_nt: TGTGCCAGCAGGACGGCGGGAGGCTACAATGAGCAGTACTTC

clone_size: .
j_call: TRBJ1-5
v_call: TRBV25-1
d_call: TRBD1
cdr3_aa: CASSAQGAWSQPQHF
cdr3_nt: TGTGCCAGCAGTGCACAGGGGGCTTGGAGTCAGCCCCAGCATTTT

clone_size: .
j_call: TRBJ2-6
v_call: TRBV7-3
d_call: TRBD1
cdr3_aa: CASSLTRQGSSSGANVLTF
cdr3_nt: TGTGCCAGCAGCTTAACCCGACAGGGCTCCTCCTCTGGGGCCAACGTCCTGACTTTC

clone_size: .
j_call: TRBJ2-5
v_call: TRBV29-1
d_call: .
cdr3_aa: CSVAIAVQETQYF
cdr3_nt: TGCAGCGTTGCGATAGCGGTACAAGAGACCCAGTACTTC

clone_size: .
j_call: TRBJ2-7
v_call: TRBV27
d_call: .
cdr3_aa: CASSLSLGPTNEQYF
cdr3_nt: TGTGCCAGCAGTTTATCTTTGGGGCCAACGAATGAGCAGTACTTC

clone_size: .
j_call: TRBJ1-5
v_call: TRBV18
d_call: .
cdr3_aa: CASSPTENQPQHF
cdr3_nt: TGTGCCAGCTCACCGACAGAGAATCAGCCCCAGCATTTT

clone_size: few
j_call: TRBJ2-1
v_call: TRBV29-1
d_call: TRBD1
cdr3_aa: CSALLTGLPYNEQFF
cdr3_nt: TGCAGCGCCTTATTGACAGGGTTACCCTACAATGAGCAGTTCTTC

clone_size: .
j_call: TRBJ2-7
v_call: TRBV4-1
d_call: TRBD2
cdr3_aa: CASSQPTSGSPHEQYF
cdr3_nt: TGCGCCAGCAGCCAACCAACTAGCGGGAGTCCCCACGAGCAGTACTTC

clone_size: .
j_call: TRBJ2-7
v_call: TRBV15
d_call: TRBD2
cdr3_aa: CATSIGERGDYEQYF
cdr3_nt: TGTGCCACCAGCATCGGGGAACGGGGGGACTACGAGCAGTACTTC

clone_size: few
j_call: TRBJ2-4
v_call: TRBV5-5
d_call: .
cdr3_aa: CASSLEDAKNIQYF
cdr3_nt: TGTGCCAGCAGCTTGGAAGATGCCAAAAACATTCAGTACTTC

clone_size: .
j_call: TRBJ1-6
v_call: TRBV2
d_call: .
cdr3_aa: CASNRGSPLHF
cdr3_nt: TGTGCCAGCAATAGGGGTTCACCCCTCCACTTT

clone_size: few
j_call: TRBJ2-1
v_call: TRBV4-1
d_call: TRBD2
cdr3_aa: CASSRLAVSSYNEQFF
cdr3_nt: TGCGCCAGCAGCCGGCTAGCGGTAAGCTCCTACAATGAGCAGTTCTTC

clone_size: .
j_call: TRBJ2-6
v_call: TRBV27
d_call: .
cdr3_aa: CASSPFRASGANVLTF
cdr3_nt: TGTGCCAGCAGTCCCTTCAGAGCCTCTGGGGCCAACGTCCTGACTTTC

clone_size: .
j_call: TRBJ2-4
v_call: TRBV9
d_call: .
cdr3_aa: CASSVGPPNIQYF
cdr3_nt: TGTGCCAGCAGCGTGGGGCCCCCAAACATTCAGTACTTC

clone_size: few
j_call: TRBJ2-5
v_call: TRBV29-1
d_call: TRBD1
cdr3_aa: CSVLAADRGFRETQYF
cdr3_nt: TGCAGCGTCCTTGCGGCCGACAGGGGGTTTCGAGAGACCCAGTACTTC

clone_size: .
j_call: TRBJ2-1
v_call: TRBV2
d_call: TRBD1
cdr3_aa: CATSRQGEWDEQFF
cdr3_nt: TGTGCCACTTCAAGACAGGGGGAATGGGATGAGCAGTTCTTC

clone_size: .
j_call: TRBJ2-3
v_call: TRBV7-2
d_call: .
cdr3_aa: CASSLMGGGIRGDTQYF
cdr3_nt: TGTGCCAGCAGCTTGATGGGAGGAGGGATCAGAGGAGATACGCAGTATTTT

clone_size: .
j_call: TRBJ2-7
v_call: TRBV20-1
d_call: TRBD2
cdr3_aa: CSAWTSGSYEQYF
cdr3_nt: TGCAGTGCTTGGACTAGCGGCTCCTACGAGCAGTACTTC

clone_size: .
j_call: TRBJ2-1
v_call: TRBV4-1
d_call: TRBD2
cdr3_aa: CASSPATSGGDNEQFF
cdr3_nt: TGCGCCAGCAGTCCTGCGACTAGCGGGGGGGACAATGAGCAGTTCTTC

clone_size: .
j_call: TRBJ2-5
v_call: TRBV5-1
d_call: .
cdr3_aa: CASSAVRVEETQYF
cdr3_nt: TGCGCCAGCAGCGCGGTACGTGTCGAAGAGACCCAGTACTTC

clone_size: .
j_call: TRBJ1-1
v_call: TRBV7-9
d_call: .
cdr3_aa: CASSTERGLITEAFF
cdr3_nt: TGTGCCAGCAGCACAGAACGGGGCCTAATCACTGAAGCTTTCTTT

clone_size: .
j_call: TRBJ1-5
v_call: TRBV10-3
d_call: .
cdr3_aa: CAISPDGNSSQPQHF
cdr3_nt: TGTGCCATCAGCCCGGACGGGAATAGCAGTCAGCCCCAGCATTTT

clone_size: .
j_call: TRBJ1-2
v_call: TRBV27
d_call: .
cdr3_aa: CASSVSPAYGYTF
cdr3_nt: TGTGCCAGCAGTGTATCGCCAGCCTATGGCTACACCTTC

clone_size: .
j_call: TRBJ1-6
v_call: TRBV7-9
d_call: .
cdr3_aa: CASSYHPRRRDNSPLHF
cdr3_nt: TGTGCCAGCAGCTACCATCCCCGACGGAGGGATAATTCACCCCTCCACTTT

clone_size: .
j_call: TRBJ2-3
v_call: TRBV10-3
d_call: .
cdr3_aa: CAISRSPGVDTDTQYF
cdr3_nt: TGTGCCATCAGTAGAAGTCCGGGGGTGGACACAGATACGCAGTATTTT

clone_size: few
j_call: TRBJ2-3
v_call: TRBV7-9
d_call: .
cdr3_aa: CASSLDWGPTDTQYF
cdr3_nt: TGTGCCAGCAGCTTAGATTGGGGGCCGACAGATACGCAGTATTTT

clone_size: .
j_call: TRBJ2-1
v_call: TRBV10-3
d_call: TRBD2
cdr3_aa: CAISEGSGSYNEQFF
cdr3_nt: TGTGCCATCAGTGAAGGTAGCGGGTCCTACAATGAGCAGTTCTTC

clone_size: .
j_call: TRBJ2-7
v_call: TRBV6-5
d_call: .
cdr3_aa: CASSSTMKGSSYNEQYF
cdr3_nt: TGTGCCAGCAGTTCCACGATGAAGGGGAGCTCCTACAATGAGCAGTACTTC

clone_size: .
j_call: TRBJ2-7
v_call: TRBV10-3
d_call: TRBD1
cdr3_aa: CAISAQGAMNEQYF
cdr3_nt: TGTGCCATCAGTGCACAGGGGGCGATGAACGAGCAGTACTTC

clone_size: .
j_call: TRBJ2-7
v_call: TRBV12-3/TRBV12-4
d_call: .
cdr3_aa: CASRPRDTSYEQYF
cdr3_nt: TGTGCCAGCAGACCCCGGGACACCTCCTACGAGCAGTACTTC

clone_size: .
j_call: TRBJ1-2
v_call: TRBV20-1
d_call: .
cdr3_aa: CSAGGVSWGYTF
cdr3_nt: TGCAGTGCTGGAGGGGTATCATGGGGCTACACCTTC

clone_size: few
j_call: TRBJ2-1
v_call: TRBV29-1
d_call: TRBD2
cdr3_aa: CSVHGLVGQFF
cdr3_nt: TGCAGCGTTCACGGACTAGTTGGGCAGTTCTTC

clone_size: few
j_call: TRBJ1-1
v_call: TRBV5-1
d_call: TRBD1
cdr3_aa: CASSLGGTANTEAFF
cdr3_nt: TGCGCCAGCAGCTTGGGAGGGACAGCGAACACTGAAGCTTTCTTT

clone_size: .
j_call: TRBJ2-7
v_call: TRBV5-4
d_call: .
cdr3_aa: CASSSGISYEQYF
cdr3_nt: TGTGCCAGCAGCTCCGGGATCTCCTACGAGCAGTACTTC

clone_size: .
j_call: TRBJ2-2
v_call: TRBV29-1
d_call: .
cdr3_aa: CSVRDTNTGELFF
cdr3_nt: TGCAGCGTTCGGGACACGAACACCGGGGAGCTGTTTTTT

clone_size: few
j_call: TRBJ2-7
v_call: TRBV5-6
d_call: .
cdr3_aa: CASSFSGFYEQYF
cdr3_nt: TGTGCCAGCAGCTTCTCGGGATTCTACGAGCAGTACTTC

clone_size: .
j_call: TRBJ2-3
v_call: TRBV3-1
d_call: .
cdr3_aa: CASSHHDRHRDAYF
cdr3_nt: TGTGCCAGCAGCCATCACGACAGGCACAGAGACGCGTATTTT

clone_size: few
j_call: TRBJ1-2
v_call: TRBV5-1
d_call: TRBD1
cdr3_aa: CASSLAGTGSYGYTF
cdr3_nt: TGCGCCAGCAGCTTGGCCGGGACAGGGAGCTATGGCTACACCTTC

clone_size: .
j_call: TRBJ2-3
v_call: TRBV2
d_call: TRBD2
cdr3_aa: CASSLGLAGGSDTQYF
cdr3_nt: TGTGCCAGCAGTCTGGGACTAGCGGGAGGTTCGGATACGCAGTATTTT

clone_size: many
j_call: TRBJ2-7
v_call: TRBV7-2
d_call: TRBD1
cdr3_aa: CASSLSTGGYEQYF
cdr3_nt: TGTGCCAGCAGCTTGAGCACAGGGGGCTACGAGCAGTACTTC

clone_size: .
j_call: TRBJ2-2
v_call: TRBV5-1
d_call: TRBD2
cdr3_aa: CASSIPSGSGGELFF
cdr3_nt: TGCGCCAGCAGCATTCCTAGCGGGAGTGGCGGGGAGCTGTTTTTT

clone_size: .
j_call: TRBJ1-2
v_call: TRBV2
d_call: .
cdr3_aa: CASSEGQSSDGYTF
cdr3_nt: TGTGCCAGCAGTGAGGGTCAAAGTTCGGATGGCTACACCTTC

clone_size: .
j_call: TRBJ2-1
v_call: TRBV7-9
d_call: .
cdr3_aa: CASSLLADNEQFF
cdr3_nt: TGTGCCAGCAGCTTATTAGCGGACAATGAGCAGTTCTTC

clone_size: .
j_call: TRBJ1-4
v_call: TRBV25-1
d_call: .
cdr3_aa: CASSDSGVANEKLFF
cdr3_nt: TGTGCCAGCAGTGATTCGGGGGTAGCTAATGAAAAACTGTTTTTT

clone_size: few
j_call: TRBJ2-5
v_call: TRBV29-1
d_call: .
cdr3_aa: CSAPGPTRETQYF
cdr3_nt: TGCAGCGCTCCGGGCCCGACACGGGAGACCCAGTACTTC

clone_size: .
j_call: TRBJ2-1
v_call: TRBV5-5
d_call: TRBD2
cdr3_aa: CASSLVWGGEQFF
cdr3_nt: TGTGCCAGCAGCTTGGTTTGGGGGGGTGAGCAGTTCTTC

clone_size: few
j_call: TRBJ2-7
v_call: TRBV20-1
d_call: .
cdr3_aa: CSARRSGSGEQYF
cdr3_nt: TGCAGTGCTAGGAGGTCGGGGAGCGGCGAGCAGTACTTC

clone_size: .
j_call: TRBJ2-1
v_call: TRBV7-2
d_call: TRBD2
cdr3_aa: CASSSPAGGLGTLYNEQFF
cdr3_nt: TGTGCCAGCAGCTCCCCAGCGGGAGGCCTCGGGACCCTATACAATGAGCAGTTCTTC

clone_size: few
j_call: TRBJ2-4
v_call: TRBV3-1
d_call: .
cdr3_aa: CASSQYSDIQYF
cdr3_nt: TGTGCCAGCAGCCAATACAGCGACATTCAGTACTTC

clone_size: .
j_call: TRBJ1-2
v_call: TRBV10-3
d_call: .
cdr3_aa: CATFDPGYGYTF
cdr3_nt: TGTGCCACCTTCGACCCGGGCTATGGCTACACCTTC

clone_size: .
j_call: TRBJ1-3
v_call: TRBV18
d_call: .
cdr3_aa: CASSPQGNSGNTIYF
cdr3_nt: TGTGCCAGCTCACCGCAGGGGAACTCTGGAAACACCATATATTTT

clone_size: .
j_call: TRBJ2-7
v_call: TRBV5-1
d_call: TRBD2
cdr3_aa: CASSVGTSGRISYEQYF
cdr3_nt: TGCGCCAGCAGCGTAGGGACTAGCGGGAGGATCTCCTACGAGCAGTACTTC

clone_size: .
j_call: TRBJ1-5
v_call: TRBV6-2/TRBV6-3
d_call: .
cdr3_aa: CASSPGAAGQHF
cdr3_nt: TGTGCCAGCAGCCCGGGGGCGGCTGGACAGCATTTT